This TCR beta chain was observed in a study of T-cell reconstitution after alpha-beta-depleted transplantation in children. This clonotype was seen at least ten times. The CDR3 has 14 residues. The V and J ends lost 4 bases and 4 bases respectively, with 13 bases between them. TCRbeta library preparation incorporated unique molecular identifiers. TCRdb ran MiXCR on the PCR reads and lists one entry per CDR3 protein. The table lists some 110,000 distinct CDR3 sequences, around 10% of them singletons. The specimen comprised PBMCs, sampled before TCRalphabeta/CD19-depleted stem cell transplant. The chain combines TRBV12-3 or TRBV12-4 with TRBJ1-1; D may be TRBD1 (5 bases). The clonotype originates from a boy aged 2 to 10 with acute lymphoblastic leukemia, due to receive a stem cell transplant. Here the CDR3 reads CASSSKTGGTEAFF. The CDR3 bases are TGTGCCAGCAGTTCTAAGACGGGGGGCACTGAAGCTTTCTTT.